This T cell receptor beta chain came from a study of cytomegalovirus exposure and HLA in healthy donors (dated by TCRdb to 2016 to 2017). In terms of the full investigation: According to a later analysis, the roughly 120 validation repertoires were produced on the same platform as the approximately 620 repertoires of the first cohort. The study aimed to test whether signatures of past pathogen exposure could be identified by cataloging public T cell receptors. Besides the first cohort of 666 subjects, a separate validation cohort made up of 120 different subjects was used. High-throughput TCR immunosequencing, statistical association of individual TCRs with disease status, and machine learning were combined to predict cytomegalovirus infection status. Overall study outcomes, separate from this receptor: A later analysis lacked HLA typing for the validation cohort, so it scored co-occurrence in that cohort across all 130 or so repertoires. Of the cluster scores, roughly 95% were above 0 in a later analysis, which found that TCRs clustered in the first cohort also tended to co-occur in the 110 or so validation repertoires. The classifier was reported to diagnose cytomegalovirus status with high specificity and sensitivity in both the original cohort and the validation cohort. In the study, 150 to 200 TCR beta chains were listed as associated with cytomegalovirus. Most TCR sequences were seen in very few donors, while some public TCRs were found in many individuals. Three of the identified cytomegalovirus-associated TCR beta chains were confirmed in vitro to be specific for cytomegalovirus antigens. According to the authors, the approach could potentially be generalized to other disease states and immunological phenotypes.

Separate from the approximately 730-subject first cohort, the validation cohort of 120 subjects was the group to which the donors belonged. The germline V gene provides CDR1 MDHEN and CDR2 SYDVKM. The CDR3 holds 14 amino acids from the cysteine to the phenylalanine. Only the CDR3 region is kept as DNA, spanning 42 bases read in frame from base 1. The V end gives up 3 bases and the J end 5 bases, leaving 4 bases in the junction not matched to a gene. As for this clone: Its binding antigen is unknown. Per-base qualities were not stored, and no clone one base away is much larger.

The library was made by the immunoSEQ multiplex PCR assay. On the authors' methods: A statistical classification framework was built for diagnosing cytomegalovirus status from the catalog of TCR beta chain sequences. TCRdb stores this immuneACCESS table with in-frame sequences only. Part of the clones is absent; in the studies checked, under half of the shortfall reflects unresolved V genes, and no reason is known for the rest. D and trimming come from the DNA, and the V and J calls and clone size come from that table. Within this sample are hundreds of thousands of clones, with roughly 85% of them counted one time only. 0.65% to 0.95% of the sample rests with the top ten.

The chain is made from TRBV28 and TRBJ2-7; 10 central bases correspond to TRBD2. This receptor was obtained from a woman between 18 and 30 years old in good health and CMV-seronegative. The sample was PBMCs. The CDR3 in this case is CASSLPSGRDEQYF. The DNA sequence is given as TGTGCCAGCAGTTTGCCTAGCGGGAGAGACGAGCAGTACTTC.